One TCR beta chain is described in this entry. Its antigen is not known. The data were taken from a study of cytomegalovirus exposure and HLA in healthy donors. Study-wide findings and caveats: It was only CMV serostatus that was available as immune exposure information. In a later analysis, V- and J-gene trimming of beta chains associated with a DCLRE1C missense variant, replicated independently. A later analysis reportedly found that, within productive TCRs, an Asian-associated ancestry cluster had fewer N-insertions than the mean observed across the approximately 660 donors. Most TCR beta V segments were productive about 87% or about 30% of the time in an earlier analysis.

Researchers ran the PCR with 60 Vbeta and 13 Jbeta primers. Measured with immunoSEQ multiplex PCR; TCRdb has only the in-frame clones, and not every one. The sample holds about 160,000 clones, approximately 84% seen once. V lost 5 bases, J lost 14 bases, and 11 bases stayed unmatched. The CDR3 extends over 13 amino acids. Per the germline V gene, CDR1 is SGDLS and CDR2 is YYNGEE. The chain recombines TRBV9 with TRBJ2-1; 9 bases agree with TRBD2. The TCR was taken from a male donor in good health and CMV-seropositive. Material: PBMCs. Here the CDR3 reads CASSPTAGGEKFF. DNA for the CDR3: TGTGCCAGCAGTCCTACAGCGGGAGGTGAAAAGTTCTTC.